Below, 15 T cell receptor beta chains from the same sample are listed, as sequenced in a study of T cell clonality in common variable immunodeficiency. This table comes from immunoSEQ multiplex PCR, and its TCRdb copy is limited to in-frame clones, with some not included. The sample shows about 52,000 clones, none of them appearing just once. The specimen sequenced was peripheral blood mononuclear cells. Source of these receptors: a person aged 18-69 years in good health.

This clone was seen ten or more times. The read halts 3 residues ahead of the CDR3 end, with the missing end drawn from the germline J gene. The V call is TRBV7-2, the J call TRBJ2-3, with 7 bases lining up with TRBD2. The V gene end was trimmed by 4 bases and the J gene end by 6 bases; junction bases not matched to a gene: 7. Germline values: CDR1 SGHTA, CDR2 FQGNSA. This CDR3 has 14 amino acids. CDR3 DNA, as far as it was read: TGTGCCAGCAGCTACTTGCGCGGGAGTGATACG. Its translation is CASSYLRGSDT. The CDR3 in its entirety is CASSYLRGSDTQYF.

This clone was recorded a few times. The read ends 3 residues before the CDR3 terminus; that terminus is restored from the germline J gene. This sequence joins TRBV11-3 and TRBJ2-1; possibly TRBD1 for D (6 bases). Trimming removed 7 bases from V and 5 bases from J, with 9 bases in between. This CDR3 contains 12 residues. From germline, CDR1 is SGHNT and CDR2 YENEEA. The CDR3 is CASTGDNNEQFF. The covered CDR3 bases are TGTGCCAGCACCGGGGACAACAATGAG. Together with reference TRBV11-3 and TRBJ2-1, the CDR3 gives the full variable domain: EAGVVQSPRYKIIEKKQPVAFWCNPISGHNTLYWYLQNLGQGPELLIRYENEEAVDDSQLPKDRFSAERLKGVDSTLKIQPAELGDSAVYLCASTGDNNEQFFGPGTRLTVL.

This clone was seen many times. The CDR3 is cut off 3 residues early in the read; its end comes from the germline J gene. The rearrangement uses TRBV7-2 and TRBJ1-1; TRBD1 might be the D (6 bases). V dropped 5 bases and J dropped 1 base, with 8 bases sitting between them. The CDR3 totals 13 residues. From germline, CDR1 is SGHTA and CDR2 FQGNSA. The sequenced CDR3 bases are TGTGCCAGCAGCAAGACAGGGAACACTGAA. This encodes CASSKTGNTE. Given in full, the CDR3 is CASSKTGNTEAFF. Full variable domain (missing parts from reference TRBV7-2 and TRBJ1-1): GAGVSQSPSNKVTEKGKDVELRCDPISGHTALYWYRQSLGQGLEFLIYFQGNSAPDKSGLPSDRFSAERTGGSVSTLTIQRTQQEDSAVYLCASSKTGNTEAFFGQGTRLTVV.

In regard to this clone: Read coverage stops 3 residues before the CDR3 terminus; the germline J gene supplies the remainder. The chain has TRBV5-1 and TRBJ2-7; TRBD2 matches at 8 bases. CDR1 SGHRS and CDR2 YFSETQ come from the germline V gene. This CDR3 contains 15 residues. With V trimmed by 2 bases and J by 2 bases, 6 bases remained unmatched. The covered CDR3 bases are TGCGCCAGCAGCTTTACGGGGGGGGGACCCTACGAG. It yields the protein CASSFTGGGPYE. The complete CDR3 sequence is CASSFTGGGPYEQYF.

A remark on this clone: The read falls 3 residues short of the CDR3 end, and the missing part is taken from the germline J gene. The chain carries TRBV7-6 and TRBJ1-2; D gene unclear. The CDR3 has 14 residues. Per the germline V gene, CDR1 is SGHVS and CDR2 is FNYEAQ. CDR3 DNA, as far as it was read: TGTGCCAGCAGCTCCAGGACTAGCTCAGATACC. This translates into CASSSRTSSDT. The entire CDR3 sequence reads CASSSRTSSDTYTF.

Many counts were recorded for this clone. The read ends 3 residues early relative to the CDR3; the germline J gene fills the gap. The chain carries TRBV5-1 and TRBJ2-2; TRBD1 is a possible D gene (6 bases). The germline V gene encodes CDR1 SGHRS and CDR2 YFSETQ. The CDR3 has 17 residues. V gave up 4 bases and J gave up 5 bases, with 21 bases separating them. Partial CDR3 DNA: TGCGCCAGCAGCGCCCGACAGGCCCATTACGGAACCGGGGAG. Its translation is CASSARQAHYGTGE. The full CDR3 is CASSARQAHYGTGELFF.

Partial CDR3 DNA: TGTGCCAGCAGAATAGCGGGAGGGATGGAGACG. It is translated as CASRIAGGMET. The full CDR3 sequence reads CASRIAGGMETQYF. This chain connects TRBV11-2 to TRBJ2-3; 11 bases agree with TRBD2. The CDR3 goes on 3 residues after the read ends, and that part is filled in from the germline J gene. The germline V gene has CDR1 SGHAT and CDR2 FQNNGV. The CDR3 totals 14 residues.

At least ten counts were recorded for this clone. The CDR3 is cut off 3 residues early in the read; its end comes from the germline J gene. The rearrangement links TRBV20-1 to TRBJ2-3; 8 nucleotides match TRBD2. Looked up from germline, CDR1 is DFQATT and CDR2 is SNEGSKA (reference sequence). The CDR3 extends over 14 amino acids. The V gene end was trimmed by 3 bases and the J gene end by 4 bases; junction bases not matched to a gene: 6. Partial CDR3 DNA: TGCAGTGCTAGTCACGGGAGGGGCTCAGATACG. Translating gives CSASHGRGSDT. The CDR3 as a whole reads CSASHGRGSDTQYF.

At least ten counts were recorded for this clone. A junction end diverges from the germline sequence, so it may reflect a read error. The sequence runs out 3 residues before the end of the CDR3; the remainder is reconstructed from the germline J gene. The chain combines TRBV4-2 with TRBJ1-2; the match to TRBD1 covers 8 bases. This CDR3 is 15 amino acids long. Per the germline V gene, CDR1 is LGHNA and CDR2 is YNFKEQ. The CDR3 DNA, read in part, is TGCGCCAGCAGCCACGGGGACAGGCCTAACTATGGC. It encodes CASSHGDRPNYG. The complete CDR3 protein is CASSHGDRPNYGYTF.

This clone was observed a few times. This CDR3 reads CAWSTTGDRSPLHF. The covered CDR3 bases are TGTGCCTGGAGCACAACAGGGGATCGTTCACCC. The rearrangement uses TRBV30 and TRBJ1-6, with 7 bases fitting TRBD1. The DNA ends 3 residues before the CDR3 does, and the rest of the CDR3 is filled in from the germline J gene. The CDR3 contains 14 residues. CDR1 GTSNPN and CDR2 SVGIG come from the germline V gene (reference sequence). V gave up 3 bases and J gave up 9 bases; unmatched junction bases: 8. Variable domain in full (rest from reference TRBV30 and TRBJ1-6): SQTIHQWPATLVQPVGSPLSLECTVEGTSNPNLYWYRQAAGRGLQLLFYSVGIGQISSEVPQNLSASRPQDRQFILSSKKLLLSDSGFYLCAWSTTGDRSPLHFGNGTRLTVT.

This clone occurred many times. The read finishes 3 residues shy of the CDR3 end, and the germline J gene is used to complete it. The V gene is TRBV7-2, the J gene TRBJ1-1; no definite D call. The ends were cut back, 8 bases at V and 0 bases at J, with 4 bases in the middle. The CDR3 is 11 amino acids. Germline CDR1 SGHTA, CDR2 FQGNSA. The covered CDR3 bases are TGTGCCAGCTTAATGAACACTGAA. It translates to CASLMNTE. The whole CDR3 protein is CASLMNTEAFF. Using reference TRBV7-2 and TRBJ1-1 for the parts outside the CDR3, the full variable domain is GAGVSQSPSNKVTEKGKDVELRCDPISGHTALYWYRQSLGQGLEFLIYFQGNSAPDKSGLPSDRFSAERTGGSVSTLTIQRTQQEDSAVYLCASLMNTEAFFGQGTRLTVV.

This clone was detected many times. The covered CDR3 bases are TGTGCCAGCAGTGCGCGGTTAGCCAAAAACATT. Its protein is CASSARLAKNI. The entire CDR3 protein reads CASSARLAKNIQYF. The rearrangement uses TRBV2 and TRBJ2-4; D not resolved. The read stops 3 residues short of the end of the CDR3; the missing end is completed from the germline J gene. This CDR3 has 14 amino acids. CDR1 is SNHLY, CDR2 FYNNEI, per germline. V lost 4 bases and J 0 bases, leaving 7 bases between the germline ends.

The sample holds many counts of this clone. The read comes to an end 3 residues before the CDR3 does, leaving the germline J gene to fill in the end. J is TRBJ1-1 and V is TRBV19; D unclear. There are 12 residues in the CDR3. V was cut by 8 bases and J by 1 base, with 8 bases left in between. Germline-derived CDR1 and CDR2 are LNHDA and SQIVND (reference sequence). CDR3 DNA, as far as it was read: TGTGCCAGTCTCCCACAGAACACTGAA. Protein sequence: CASLPQNTE. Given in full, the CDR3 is CASLPQNTEAFF.

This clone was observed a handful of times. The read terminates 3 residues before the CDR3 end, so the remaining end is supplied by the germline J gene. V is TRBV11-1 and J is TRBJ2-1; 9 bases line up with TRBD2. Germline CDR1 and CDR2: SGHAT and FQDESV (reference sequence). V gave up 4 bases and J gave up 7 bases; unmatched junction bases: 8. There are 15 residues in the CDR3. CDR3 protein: CASSSSGRRENEQFF. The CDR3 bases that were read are TGTGCCAGCAGCTCGAGCGGGAGGAGAGAAAATGAG.

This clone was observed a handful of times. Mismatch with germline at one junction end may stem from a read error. CDR3 DNA, as far as it was read: TGTGCTAGCAGCTTAGGGCCGAGGGACTACTACAATGAG. Amino acids: CASSLGPRDYYNE. The entire CDR3 is CASSLGPRDYYNEQFF. The J gene is TRBJ2-1, the V gene TRBV7-7; TRBD2 aligns across 7 bases. The CDR3 goes on 3 residues after the read ends, and that part is filled in from the germline J gene. Germline CDR1 SSHAT, CDR2 FNYEAQ (reference sequence). The CDR3 extends over 16 amino acids.